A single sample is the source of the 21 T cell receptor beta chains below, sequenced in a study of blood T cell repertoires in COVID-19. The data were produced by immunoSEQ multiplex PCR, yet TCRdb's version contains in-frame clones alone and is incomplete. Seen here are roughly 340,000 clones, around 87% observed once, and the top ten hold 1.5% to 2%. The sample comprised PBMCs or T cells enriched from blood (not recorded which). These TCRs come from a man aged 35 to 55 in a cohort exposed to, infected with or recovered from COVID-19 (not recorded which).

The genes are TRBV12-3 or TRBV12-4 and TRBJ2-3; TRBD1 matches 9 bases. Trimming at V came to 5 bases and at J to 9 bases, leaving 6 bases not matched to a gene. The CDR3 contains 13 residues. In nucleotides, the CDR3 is TGTGCCAGCAGTACCGGGACAGGGAACACGCAGTATTTT. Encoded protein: CASSTGTGNTQYF.

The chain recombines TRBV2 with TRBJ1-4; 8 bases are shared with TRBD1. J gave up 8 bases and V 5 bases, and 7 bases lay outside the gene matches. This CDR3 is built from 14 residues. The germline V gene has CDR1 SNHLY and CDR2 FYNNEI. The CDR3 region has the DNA TGTGCCAGCAGTCCTCGGACAGGGAGGGAAAAACTGTTTTTT. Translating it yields CASSPRTGREKLFF.

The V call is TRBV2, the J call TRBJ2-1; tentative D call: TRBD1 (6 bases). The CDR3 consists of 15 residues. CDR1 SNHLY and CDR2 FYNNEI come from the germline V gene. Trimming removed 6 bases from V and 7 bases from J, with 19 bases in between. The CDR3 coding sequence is TGTGCCAGCAGCCTAGGGGAGTTTACAGGGAATGAGCAGTTCTTC. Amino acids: CASSLGEFTGNEQFF.

Written as DNA, the CDR3 is TGTGCCAGCAGCAAACCGGGACAGGGGCCAGATACGCAGTATTTT. Its translation is CASSKPGQGPDTQYF. The chain uses TRBV14 and TRBJ2-3; TRBD1 aligns across 10 bases. Germline V lookup: CDR1 SGHDN, CDR2 FVKESK. There are 15 residues in the CDR3. The V and J ends lost 5 bases and 4 bases, in that order; junction bases with no gene match: 6.

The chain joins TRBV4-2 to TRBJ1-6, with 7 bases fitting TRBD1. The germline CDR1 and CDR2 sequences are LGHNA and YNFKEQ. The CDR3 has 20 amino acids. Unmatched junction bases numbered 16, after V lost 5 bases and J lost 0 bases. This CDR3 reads CASSYQPTGPLSSYNSPLHF. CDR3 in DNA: TGTGCCAGCAGCTACCAACCGACAGGGCCCCTGAGCTCCTATAATTCACCCCTCCACTTT.

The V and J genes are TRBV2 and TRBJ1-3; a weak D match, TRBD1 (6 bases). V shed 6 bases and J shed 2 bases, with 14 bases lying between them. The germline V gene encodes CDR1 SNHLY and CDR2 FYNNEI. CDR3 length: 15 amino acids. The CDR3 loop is CASRTSRDTGNTIYF. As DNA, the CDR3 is TGTGCCAGCAGGACCTCCCGGGACACTGGAAACACCATATATTTT. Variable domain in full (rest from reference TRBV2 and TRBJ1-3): EPEVTQTPSHQVTQMGQEVILRCVPISNHLYFYWYRQILGQKVEFLVSFYNNEISEKSEIFDDQFSVERPDGSNFTLKIRSTKLEDSAMYFCASRTSRDTGNTIYFGEGSWLTVV.

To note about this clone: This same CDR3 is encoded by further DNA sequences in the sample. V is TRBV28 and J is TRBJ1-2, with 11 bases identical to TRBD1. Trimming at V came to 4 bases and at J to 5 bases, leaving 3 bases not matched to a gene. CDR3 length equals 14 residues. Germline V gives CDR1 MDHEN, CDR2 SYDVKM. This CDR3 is CASSSGQGAYGYTF. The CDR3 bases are TGTGCCAGCAGTTCCGGACAGGGGGCGTATGGCTACACCTTC.

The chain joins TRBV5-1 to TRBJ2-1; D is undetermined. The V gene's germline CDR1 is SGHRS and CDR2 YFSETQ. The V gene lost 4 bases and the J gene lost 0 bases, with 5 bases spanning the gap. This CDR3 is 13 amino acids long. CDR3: CASSESSYNEQFF. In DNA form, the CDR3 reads TGCGCCAGCAGCGAGAGCTCCTACAATGAGCAGTTCTTC. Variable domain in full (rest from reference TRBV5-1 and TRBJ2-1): KAGVTQTPRYLIKTRGQQVTLSCSPISGHRSVSWYQQTPGQGLQFLFEYFSETQRNKGNFPGRFSGRQFSNSRSEMNVSTLELGDSALYLCASSESSYNEQFFGPGTRLTVL.

The CDR3 DNA follows: TGCGCCAGCAGCCCCCGGGGTCCTGCGGACACTGAAGCTTTCTTT. Translating it yields CASSPRGPADTEAFF. The chain couples TRBV5-1 to TRBJ1-1; no reliable D call. The CDR3 covers 15 residues. The V gene lost 4 bases and the J gene lost 3 bases, with 16 bases spanning the gap. The V gene's germline CDR1 is SGHRS and CDR2 YFSETQ.

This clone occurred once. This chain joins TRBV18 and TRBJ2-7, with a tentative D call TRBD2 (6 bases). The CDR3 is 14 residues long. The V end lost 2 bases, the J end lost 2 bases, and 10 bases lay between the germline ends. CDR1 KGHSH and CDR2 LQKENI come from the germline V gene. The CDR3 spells CASSPAGSTYEQYF. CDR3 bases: TGTGCCAGCTCACCAGCGGGGTCCACCTACGAGCAGTACTTC.

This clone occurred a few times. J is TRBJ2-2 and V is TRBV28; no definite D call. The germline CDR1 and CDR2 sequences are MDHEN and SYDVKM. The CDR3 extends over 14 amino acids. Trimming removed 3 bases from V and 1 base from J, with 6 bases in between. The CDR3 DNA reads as TGTGCCAGCAGTTTGCGACAGAACACCGGGGAGCTGTTTTTT. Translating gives CASSLRQNTGELFF.

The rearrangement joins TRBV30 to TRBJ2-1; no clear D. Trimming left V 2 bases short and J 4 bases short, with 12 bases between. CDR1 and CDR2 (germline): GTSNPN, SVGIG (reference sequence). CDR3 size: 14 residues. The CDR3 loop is CAWSSSTRYNEQFF. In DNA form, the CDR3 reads TGTGCCTGGAGTTCTAGTACCCGTTACAATGAGCAGTTCTTC.

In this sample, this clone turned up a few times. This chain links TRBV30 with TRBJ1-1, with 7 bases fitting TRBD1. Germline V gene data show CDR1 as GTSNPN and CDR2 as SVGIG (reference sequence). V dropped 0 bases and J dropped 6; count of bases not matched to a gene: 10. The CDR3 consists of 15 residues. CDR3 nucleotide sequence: TGTGCCTGGAGTGTACCCCTGACAGGGTGGTCTGAAGCTTTCTTT. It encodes CAWSVPLTGWSEAFF.

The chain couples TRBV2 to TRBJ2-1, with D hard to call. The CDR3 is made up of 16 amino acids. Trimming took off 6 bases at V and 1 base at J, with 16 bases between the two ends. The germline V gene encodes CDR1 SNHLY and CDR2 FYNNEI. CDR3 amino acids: CASSVSESPSYNEQFF. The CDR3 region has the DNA TGTGCCAGCAGCGTATCCGAGTCCCCTTCCTACAATGAGCAGTTCTTC.

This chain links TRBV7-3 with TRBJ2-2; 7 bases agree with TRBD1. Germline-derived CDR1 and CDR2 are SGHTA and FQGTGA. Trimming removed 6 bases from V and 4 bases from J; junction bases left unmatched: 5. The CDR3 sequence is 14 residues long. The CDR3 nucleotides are TGTGCCAGCAGGAAGGGGGCAAGCACCGGGGAGCTGTTTTTT. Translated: CASRKGASTGELFF.

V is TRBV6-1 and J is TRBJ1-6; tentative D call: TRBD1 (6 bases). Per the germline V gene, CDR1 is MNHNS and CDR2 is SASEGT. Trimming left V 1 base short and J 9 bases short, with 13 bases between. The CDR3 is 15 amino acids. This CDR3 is CASSEVGGPSSPLHF. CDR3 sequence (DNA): TGTGCCAGCAGTGAAGTCGGGGGGCCTAGTTCACCCCTCCACTTT.

The CDR3 protein is CASSLAAGGRAVGEQFF. CDR3 sequence (DNA): TGTGCCAGCAGCTTAGCCGCTGGCGGGAGGGCCGTTGGTGAGCAGTTCTTC. J is TRBJ2-1 and V is TRBV7-2, with 9 bases lining up with TRBD2. With 0 bases clipped from V and 9 bases from J, the junction kept 12 bases outside the gene matches. The germline CDR1 and CDR2 sequences are SGHTA and FQGNSA. This CDR3 region has 17 residues. Drawing the rest from reference TRBV7-2 and TRBJ2-1, the complete variable domain is GAGVSQSPSNKVTEKGKDVELRCDPISGHTALYWYRQSLGQGLEFLIYFQGNSAPDKSGLPSDRFSAERTGGSVSTLTIQRTQQEDSAVYLCASSLAAGGRAVGEQFFGPGTRLTVL.

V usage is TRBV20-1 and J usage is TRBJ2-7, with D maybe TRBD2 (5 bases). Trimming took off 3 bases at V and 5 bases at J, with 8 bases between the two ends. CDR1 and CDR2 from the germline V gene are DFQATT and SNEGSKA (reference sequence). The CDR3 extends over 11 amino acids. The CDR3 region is CSARLAHEQYF. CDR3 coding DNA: TGCAGTGCTAGGCTAGCCCACGAGCAGTACTTC.

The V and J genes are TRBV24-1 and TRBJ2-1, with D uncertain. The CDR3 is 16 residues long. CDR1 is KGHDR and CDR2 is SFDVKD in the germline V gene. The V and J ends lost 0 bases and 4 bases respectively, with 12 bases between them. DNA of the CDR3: TGTGCCACCAGTGATTTGCGGTCCCCCGCGTACAATGAGCAGTTCTTC. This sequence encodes CATSDLRSPAYNEQFF.

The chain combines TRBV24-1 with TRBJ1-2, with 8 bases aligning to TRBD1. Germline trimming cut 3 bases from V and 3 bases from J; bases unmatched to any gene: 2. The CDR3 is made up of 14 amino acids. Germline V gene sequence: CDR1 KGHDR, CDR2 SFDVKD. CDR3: CATSDGDRYYGYTF. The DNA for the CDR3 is TGTGCCACCAGTGATGGGGACAGGTACTATGGCTACACCTTC.

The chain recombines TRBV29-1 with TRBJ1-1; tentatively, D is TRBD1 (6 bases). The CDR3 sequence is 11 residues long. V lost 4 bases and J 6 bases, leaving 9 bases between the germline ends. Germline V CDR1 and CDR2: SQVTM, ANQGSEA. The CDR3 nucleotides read TGCAGCGTTGCCCGGACAGCTGAAGCTTTCTTT. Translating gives CSVARTAEAFF.